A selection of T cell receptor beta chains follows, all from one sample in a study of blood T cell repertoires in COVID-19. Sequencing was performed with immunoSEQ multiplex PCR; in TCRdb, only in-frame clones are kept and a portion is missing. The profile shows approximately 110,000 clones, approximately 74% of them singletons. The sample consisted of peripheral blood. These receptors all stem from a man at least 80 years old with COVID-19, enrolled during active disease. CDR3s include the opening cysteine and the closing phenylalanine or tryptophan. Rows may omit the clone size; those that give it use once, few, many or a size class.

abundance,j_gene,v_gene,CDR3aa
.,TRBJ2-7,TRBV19,CASSMSRGGRYEQYF
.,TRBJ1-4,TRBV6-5,CASRAHIATNEKLFF
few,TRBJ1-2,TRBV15,CATSREISPLLSDGYTF
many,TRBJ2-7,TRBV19,CASLRTSRLGEQYF
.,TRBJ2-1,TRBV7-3,CASSPKRTSRNEQFF
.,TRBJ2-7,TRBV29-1,CSVQAREGYEQYF
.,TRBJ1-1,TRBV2,CASKDRGTEAFF
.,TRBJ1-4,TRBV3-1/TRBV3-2,CASSQDYGEGEKLFF
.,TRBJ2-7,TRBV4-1,CASSQWGRTSYEQYF
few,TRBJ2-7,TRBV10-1,CASSSGTSGNYEQYF
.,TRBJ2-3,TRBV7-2,CASSARTSGGTPSTDTQYF
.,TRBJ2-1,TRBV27,CASRQGGVNNEQFF
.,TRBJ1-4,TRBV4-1,CASSQAKQVDLFF
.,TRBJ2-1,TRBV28,CASSLLEGEQFF
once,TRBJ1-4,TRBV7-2,CASSLARGNEKLFF
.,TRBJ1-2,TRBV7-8,CASSFGNPLDRAYGYTF
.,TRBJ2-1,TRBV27,CASSFQREDYNEQFF
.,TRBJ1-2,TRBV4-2,CASSQIGDYGYTF
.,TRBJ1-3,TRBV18,CASSPSQGTGNTIYF
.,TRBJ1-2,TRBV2,CASSASLTYGYTF
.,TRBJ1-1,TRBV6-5,CASSSGWGGAEAFF
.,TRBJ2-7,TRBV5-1,CASSTGQPGYEQYF
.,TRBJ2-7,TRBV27,CASSPGDRDYEQYF
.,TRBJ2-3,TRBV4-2,CASSQAAGLAGPAATDTQYF
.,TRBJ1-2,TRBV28,CASSPGQGSYGYTF
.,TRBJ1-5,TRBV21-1,CASSIGGQGEYDSNQPQHF
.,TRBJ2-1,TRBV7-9,CASSPGTGAYNEQFF
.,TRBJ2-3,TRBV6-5,CASSLEGGDTQYF
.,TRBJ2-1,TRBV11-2,CASRRSGPGRGEQFF
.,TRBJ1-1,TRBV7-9,CASSLTGRPNFF
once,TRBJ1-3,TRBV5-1,CASSLEGTYGNTIYF
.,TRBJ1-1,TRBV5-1,CASSLAGRRDTEAFF
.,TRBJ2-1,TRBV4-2,CASSQEPSGSSYNEQFF
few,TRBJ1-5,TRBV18,CASSPPGQGIRNQPQHF
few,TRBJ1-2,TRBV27,CASSFRAAGRDYGYTF
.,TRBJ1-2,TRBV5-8,CASGHGGGGYGYTF
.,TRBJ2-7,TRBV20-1,CSASSRYEQYF
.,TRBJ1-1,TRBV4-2,CASSNRENTEAFF
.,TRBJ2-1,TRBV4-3,CASSQDGRGDEQFF
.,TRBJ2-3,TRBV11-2,CASSPRANRGSTDTQYF
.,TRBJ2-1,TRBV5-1,CASSLSLAGAREQFF